In its sample, the clone carrying this TCR beta chain was seen a few times. Germline V gives CDR1 SNHLY, CDR2 FYNNEI. The CDR3 has 14 residues. The V gene lost 2 bases and the J gene lost 0 bases, with 5 bases spanning the gap. Enrollees, about 18 to 89 years old, lived in approximately 25 US areas. Which cohort a participant joined came from the clinical history participants gave. This specimen comes from a study of blood T cell repertoires in COVID-19. Study processing details: Reference gene primer amplification in the assay estimated nucleated cell counts. The assay was immunoSEQ multiplex PCR, and TCRdb's table has in-frame clones only and misses some. V and J calls and clone size are given by that table; D and trimming were obtained from the DNA. The sample includes a few hundred thousand clones, around 89% of them seen just once.

The sequenced sample consisted of PBMCs or T cells enriched from blood (not recorded which). The source of this sequence is a woman aged 40-49 years with acute COVID-19. The chain uses TRBV2 and TRBJ1-3; no definite D call. The CDR3 nucleotides are TGTGCCAGCAGTGAAACAGCCTCTGGAAACACCATATATTTT. Encoded protein: CASSETASGNTIYF.